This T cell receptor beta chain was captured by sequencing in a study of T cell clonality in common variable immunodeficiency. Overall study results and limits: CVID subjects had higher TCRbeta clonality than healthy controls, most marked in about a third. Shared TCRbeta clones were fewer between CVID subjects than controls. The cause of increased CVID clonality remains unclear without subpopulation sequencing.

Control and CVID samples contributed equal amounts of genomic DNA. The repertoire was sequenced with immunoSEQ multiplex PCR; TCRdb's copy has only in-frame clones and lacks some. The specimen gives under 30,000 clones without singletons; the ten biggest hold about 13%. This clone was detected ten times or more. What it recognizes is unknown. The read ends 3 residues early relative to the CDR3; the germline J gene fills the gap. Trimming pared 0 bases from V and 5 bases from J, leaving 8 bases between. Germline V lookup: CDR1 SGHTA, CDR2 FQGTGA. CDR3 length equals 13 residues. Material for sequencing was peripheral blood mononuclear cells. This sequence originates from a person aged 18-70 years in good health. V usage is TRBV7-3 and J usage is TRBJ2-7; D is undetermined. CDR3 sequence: CASSLTRTDEQYF. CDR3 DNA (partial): TGTGCCAGCAGCTTAACCCGCACGGACGAG. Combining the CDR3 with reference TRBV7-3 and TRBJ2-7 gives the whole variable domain GAGVSQTPSNKVTEKGKYVELRCDPISGHTALYWYRQSLGQGPEFLIYFQGTGAADDSGLPNDRFFAVRPEGSVSTLKIQRTERGDSAVYLCASSLTRTDEQYFGPGTRLTVT.